Given below is one T cell receptor (beta chain) in context. A much larger clone is a single base away; this may be a read error. Germline CDR1 reads DFQATT; CDR2 reads SNEGSKA (reference sequence). This CDR3 has 14 residues. This specimen comes from a study of T cells in Graves' hyperthyroidism and ophthalmopathy. The study excluded patients with uncontrolled infection, other autoimmune disease, pregnancy or lactation. Amplification of TCR beta CDR3 regions used RNA as the template. A first-round RT-PCR of the TCR CDR3 used the HTBI primer set. MiXCR, run by TCRdb on the multiplex PCR reads, gives a single entry per CDR3 protein. Found here are 450,000 to 700,000 distinct CDR3 sequences, around 45% of them singletons; the top ten hold 15% to 20%.

Specimen: peripheral blood or thyroid tissue (not recorded which). This TCR came from an adult woman with Graves' disease, either hyperthyroidism or ophthalmopathy (not recorded which). V gene TRBV20-1 combines with J gene TRBJ2-7, with D perhaps being TRBD1 or TRBD2 (6 bases each). The DNA for the CDR3 is TGCAGTGCTAGAGGGAGGGGGGAGTCGAGCGAGCAGCACTTC. It yields the protein CSARGRGESSEQHF.